The entry below gives a single TCR beta chain sequence along with its context. Its antigen is not identified. Some clones are missing from TCRdb's copy, which holds only in-frame ones; the method was immunoSEQ multiplex PCR. There are about 2,500,000 clones in the sample; approximately 94% occur only once, and under 0.15% lies in the top ten. The entry originates in a study of shared clonotypes between healthy human individuals. Study conclusions and caveats: Clonotypes which were not shared had lower generation probabilities than clonotypes that all four donors shared.

Germline lookup yields CDR1 LGHNA and CDR2 YSLEER. CDR3 size: 17 residues. Trimming cost V 4 bases and J 2 bases, with 18 bases left between them. This clonotype was sampled from a man between 18 and 35 years old in good health. The V call is TRBV4-3, the J call TRBJ1-5, with D hard to call. The sequencing input was naive CD4+ T cells sorted from blood. Subset described: CD45RA+ positively selected. CDR3 loop: CASSPGRAGQRNQPQHF. The DNA for the CDR3 is TGCGCCAGCAGCCCAGGACGGGCGGGTCAACGCAATCAGCCCCAGCATTTT.